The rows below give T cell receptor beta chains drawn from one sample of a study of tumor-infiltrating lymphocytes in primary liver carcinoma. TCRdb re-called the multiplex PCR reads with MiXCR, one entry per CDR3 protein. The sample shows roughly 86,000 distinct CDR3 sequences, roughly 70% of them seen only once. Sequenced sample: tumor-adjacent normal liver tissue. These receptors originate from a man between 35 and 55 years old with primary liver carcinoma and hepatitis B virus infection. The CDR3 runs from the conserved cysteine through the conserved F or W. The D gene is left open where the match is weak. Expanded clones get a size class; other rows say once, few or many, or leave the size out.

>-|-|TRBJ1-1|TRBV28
CVSSLPGFTEAFF
TGTGTCAGCAGCCTTCCGGGGTTCACTGAAGCTTTCTTT
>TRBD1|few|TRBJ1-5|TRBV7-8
CASSLGTGGINQPQHF
TGTGCCAGCAGCTTAGGCACAGGGGGGATCAATCAGCCCCAGCATTTT
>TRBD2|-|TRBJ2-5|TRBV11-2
CASSLGILAGGRETQYF
TGTGCGAGCAGCTTAGGTATCCTAGCGGGGGGACGAGAGACCCAGTACTTC
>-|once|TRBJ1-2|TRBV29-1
CSVEIRNYDYTF
TGCAGCGTTGAAATCAGGAACTATGACTACACTTTC
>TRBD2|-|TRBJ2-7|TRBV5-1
CASSGGGNGYEQYF
TGCGCCAGCAGCGGGGGAGGGAATGGCTACGAGCAGTACTTC
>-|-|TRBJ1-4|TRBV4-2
CASSQGDQEGEKLFF
TGTGCCAGCAGCCAAGGCGACCAGGAGGGTGAAAAACTGTTTTTT
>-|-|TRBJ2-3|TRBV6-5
CASSPGVLDTHYF
TGTGCCAGCAGCCCAGGGGTCTTAGATACGCATTATTTT
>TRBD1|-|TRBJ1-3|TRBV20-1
CSAKSEGKGAIPRLNTIYF
TGCAGTGCTAAATCGGAGGGGAAGGGGGCGATACCTCGGTTGAACACCATATATTTT
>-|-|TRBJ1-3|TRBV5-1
CASSSGTVGNTIYF
TGCGCCAGCAGCTCTGGGACGGTTGGAAACACCATATATTTT
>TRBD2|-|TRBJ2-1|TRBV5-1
CASSTSEGSGHEQFF
TGCGCCAGCTCCACTAGCGAGGGGAGCGGACATGAGCAGTTCTTC
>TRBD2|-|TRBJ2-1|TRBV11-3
CASSLSGTSGLGEQSF
TGCGCCAGCAGCTTATCAGGGACTAGCGGGCTAGGTGAGCAGTCCTTC
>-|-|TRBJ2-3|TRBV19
CASNYLGGSSNQPQYF
TGTGCCAGTAACTATCTGGGGGGTAGTAGCAATCAGCCCCAGTATTTT
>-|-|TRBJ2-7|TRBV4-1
CASGQDKASGVKYEQYF
TGCGCCAGCGGCCAAGATAAGGCTAGTGGGGTGAAGTACGAGCAGTACTTC
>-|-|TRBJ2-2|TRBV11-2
CAISSSGIANTRELFF
TGTGCCATCAGCTCGAGTGGCATAGCGAACACCAGGGAGCTGTTTTTT
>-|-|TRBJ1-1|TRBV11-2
CASSYNTNTQAFF
TGTGCCAGCAGCTACAACACGAACACACAAGCTTTCTTT
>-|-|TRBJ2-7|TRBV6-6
CASSYSDGEQYF
TGTGCCAGCAGTTACTCCGATGGGGAGCAATACTTC
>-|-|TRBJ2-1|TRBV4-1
CASSRGPHNEQFF
TGTGCCAGCAGCCGAGGGCCCCACAATGAGCAGTTCTTC
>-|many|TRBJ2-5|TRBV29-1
CSVAGETQYF
TGCAGCGTTGCCGGAGAGACCCAGTACTTC
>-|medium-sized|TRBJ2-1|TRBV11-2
CASSLVRYNEQFF
TGTGCCAGCAGCTTAGTCAGGTACAATGAGCAGTTCTTC
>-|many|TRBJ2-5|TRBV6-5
CASSDRQDPWETQYF
TGTGCCAGCAGTGACAGACAGGACCCCTGGGAGACCCAGTACTTC
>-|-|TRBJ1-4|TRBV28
CASSLIAGRKEKLFF
TGTGCCAGCAGTTTAATCGCAGGTCGAAAAGAAAAACTGTTTTTT
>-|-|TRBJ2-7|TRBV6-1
CASTVMAHRGVEQYF
TGTGCCAGCACTGTAATGGCACACCGGGGTGTCGAGCAGTACTTC
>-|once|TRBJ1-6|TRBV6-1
CASSEAGRYWPPLHF
TGTGCCAGCAGTGAGGCCGGTAGATATTGGCCACCCCTCCACTTT
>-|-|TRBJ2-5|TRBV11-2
CVSSPSIGAGEIQYF
TGTGTCAGCAGCCCGTCCATAGGGGCTGGGGAGATCCAGTACTTC
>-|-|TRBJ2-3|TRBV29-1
CSVSSPARATDTQYF
TGCAGCGTTTCATCACCAGCGAGGGCGACAGATACGCAGTATTTT
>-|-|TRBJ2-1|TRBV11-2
CASSLTIGRGNEQFF
TGTGCCAGCAGCCTAACTATCGGCAGGGGAAATGAGCAATTCTTC
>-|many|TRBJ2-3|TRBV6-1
CASSVGASTDTQYF
TGTGCCAGCAGTGTAGGGGCTAGCACAGATACGCAGTATTTT
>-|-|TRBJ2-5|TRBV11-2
CASSRTGDYYF
TGTGCCAGCAGTCGAACAGGGGACTACTACTTC
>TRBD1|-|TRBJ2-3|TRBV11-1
CAGSLGGYDSDTQYF
TGTGCCGGTAGCTTAGGGGGCTACGATTCAGATACGCAGTATTTT
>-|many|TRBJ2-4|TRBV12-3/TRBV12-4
CASTRTQGFQYF
TGTGCCAGCACTCGGACGCAGGGTTTTCAGTACTTC
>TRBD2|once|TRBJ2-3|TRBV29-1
CSVRAGTTDMQYF
TGCAGCGTTCGAGCGGGGACCACAGATATGCAATATTTT
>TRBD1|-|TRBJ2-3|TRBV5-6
CARSLGTGAIGTDRQYF
TGTGCCAGAAGCTTGGGGACAGGGGCAATTGGCACAGATAGGCAGTATTTT
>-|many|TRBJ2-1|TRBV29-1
CSVEDTVGNEQFF
TGCAGCGTTGAGGACACCGTGGGCAATGAGCAGTTCTTC
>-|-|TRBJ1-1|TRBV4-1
CASSQVDTMNTEAFF
TGCGCCAGTAGCCAAGTGGACACCATGAACACTGAAGCTTTCTTT
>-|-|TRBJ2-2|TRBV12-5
CVSGPRGPTNTGELFF
TGTGTTAGTGGTCCTCGGGGGCCCACGAACACCGGGGAGCTGTTTTTT
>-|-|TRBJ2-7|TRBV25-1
CASSPPPHRESSYEHYF
TGTGCCAGCAGTCCTCCACCCCACCGGGAGTCCTCCTACGAGCACTACTTC
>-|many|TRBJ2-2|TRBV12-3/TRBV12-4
CASSLALVGGVNTGELFF
TGTGCCAGCAGTTTAGCGCTCGTAGGGGGAGTAAACACCGGGGAGCTGTTTTTT
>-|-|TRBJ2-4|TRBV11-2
CASSSPLGAAVQYF
TGTGCCAGCAGCTCCCCGTTAGGGGCCGCGGTACAGTACTTC
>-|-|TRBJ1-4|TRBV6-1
CASSTLIGGHDEKLFF
TGTGCCAGCAGTACACTTATCGGTGGCCATGATGAAAAACTGTTTTTT
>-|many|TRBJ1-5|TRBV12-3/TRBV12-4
CASSLSGQPGRPQHF
TGTGCCAGCAGTTTAAGCGGACAGCCTGGTAGGCCCCAGCATTTT
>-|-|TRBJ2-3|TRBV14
CASGQIFSPDTQYF
TGTGCCAGCGGCCAGATATTCTCCCCAGATACGCAGTATTTT
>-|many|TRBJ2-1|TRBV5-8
CASSQTSYNEQFF
TGTGCCAGCAGCCAAACTAGTTACAATGAGCAGTTCTTC
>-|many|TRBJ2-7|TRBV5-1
CASSLNPGLSYEQYF
TGCGCCAGCAGCTTGAATCCGGGACTCTCCTACGAGCAGTACTTC
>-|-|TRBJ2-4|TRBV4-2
CASGQEGAGKGIGNIQYF
TGTGCCAGCGGCCAAGAAGGCGCAGGGAAGGGGATCGGAAACATTCAATACTTC
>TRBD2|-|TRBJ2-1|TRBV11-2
CASSSRTSVNNEQFF
TGTGCCAGCAGCTCCCGGACTAGTGTTAACAATGAGCAGTTCTTC
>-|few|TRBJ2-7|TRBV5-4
CVSSSGYEQYF
TGTGTCAGCAGCAGTGGGTATGAGCAGTACTTC
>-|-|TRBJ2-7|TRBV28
CASISHGSVAEQYF
TGTGCCAGCATCTCTCACGGGTCGGTCGCCGAGCAGTACTTC
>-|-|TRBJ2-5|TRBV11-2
CASSLDQWEGRETQYF
TGTGCCAGCAGCTTGGATCAATGGGAAGGGAGAGAGACCCAATACTTC
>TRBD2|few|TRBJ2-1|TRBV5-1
CASSLILAVSYNEQFF
TGCGCCAGCAGCTTGATACTAGCGGTCTCCTACAATGAGCAGTTCTTC
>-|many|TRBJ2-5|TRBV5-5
CASSSSLGGQETQYF
TGTGCCAGCAGCTCTAGCTTGGGGGGCCAAGAGACCCAGTACTTC
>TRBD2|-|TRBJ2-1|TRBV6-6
CASRRLAGGPHVQFF
TGTGCCAGCAGGAGACTAGCGGGAGGGCCACATGTGCAGTTCTTC